This T cell receptor (beta chain) was captured in a study of T cells in tumors after PD-1 blockade. This CDR3 is built from 11 residues. Between the trimmed V and J ends, which lost 4 bases and 8 bases, there was a span of 8 bases. Assay used: immunoSEQ multiplex PCR; TCRdb lists only in-frame clones, some missing. The table lists tens of thousands of clones, about four fifths of them singletons. The genes are TRBV12-3 or TRBV12-4 and TRBJ1-2, with D perhaps TRBD1 (6 bases). The sample here was PBMCs, taken before anti-PD-1 treatment. The sequence was collected from a human donor with basal cell carcinoma. Here the CDR3 reads CASSSRGGYTF. The CDR3 nucleotides read TGTGCCAGCAGTTCCAGGGGAGGCTACACCTTC.